This T cell receptor beta chain was retrieved from a study of T cell repertoires in cytomegalovirus infection. Turning to the study itself: As its CMV epitopes, the study selected recently identified HLA-C-restricted and well-studied HLA-B-restricted targets. Public signatures in TCR beta pointed to CMV infection and matching HLA type. Study results and caveats: CMV-specific TCR beta clonotypes restricted by HLA-C dominated the ex vivo response.

In regard to this clonotype: Its target is not known.

V was clipped by 3 bases and J by 2 bases, with 12 bases between them. Germline CDR1 is SNHLY and CDR2 is FYNNEI. The CDR3 covers 15 residues. MiXCR was run by TCRdb on the reads, yielding one entry per CDR3 protein. This table has a few hundred thousand distinct CDR3 sequences, 29% appearing once. This chain links TRBV2 with TRBJ2-3; D remains unclear. This specimen was cultured PBMCs, taken from culture after CMV antigen stimulation. This clonotype was obtained from a human donor in good health (CMV status not recorded). Some clones in this sample may be carry-over from other donors' samples. CDR3 sequence (DNA): TGTGCCAGCAGTGAGAACCCCACGGCCACAGATACGCAGTATTTT. Translation: CASSENPTATDTQYF.